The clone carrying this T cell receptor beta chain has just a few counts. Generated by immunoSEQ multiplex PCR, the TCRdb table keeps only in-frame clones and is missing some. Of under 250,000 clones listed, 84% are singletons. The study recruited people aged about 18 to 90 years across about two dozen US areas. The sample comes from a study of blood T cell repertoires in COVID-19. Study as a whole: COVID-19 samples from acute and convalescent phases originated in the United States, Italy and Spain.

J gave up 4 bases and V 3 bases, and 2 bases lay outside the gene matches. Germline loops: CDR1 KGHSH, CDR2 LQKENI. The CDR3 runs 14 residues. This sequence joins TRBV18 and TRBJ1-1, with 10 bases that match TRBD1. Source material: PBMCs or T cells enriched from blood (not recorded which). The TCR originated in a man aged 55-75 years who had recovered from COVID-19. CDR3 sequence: CASSPGQGRTEAFF. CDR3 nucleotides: TGTGCCAGCTCACCGGGACAGGGGCGCACTGAAGCTTTCTTT.